Below, 25 T cell receptor beta chains from the same sample are listed, as sequenced in a study of CD8+ T cells in alopecia areata. RNA was isolated and reverse transcribed to cDNA, the sequencing template. TCRdb's copy holds only in-frame clones and misses some; the assay was immunoSEQ multiplex PCR. Of hundreds of thousands of clones listed, about 62% are singletons. Described treatment: oral pan-JAK inhibitor, 5-10 mg twice daily. The sequencing used CD4+ T cells sorted from blood, collected at approximately week 52, from a patient treated with tofacitinib. The receptors were sampled from a human donor with alopecia areata.

The CDR3 region has the DNA TGTGCCAGCAGAATTCGAGGTACGCTATACGAGCAGTACTTC. Translating gives CASRIRGTLYEQYF. The chain links TRBV27 to TRBJ2-7; no firm D call. The CDR3 is 14 residues long. V lost 6 bases, J lost 4 bases, and 16 bases lay in between. Germline-derived CDR1 and CDR2 are MNHEY and SMNVEV (reference sequence).

This clone was seen a single time. The chain links TRBV7-9 to TRBJ2-7; D possibly corresponds to TRBD1 (5 bases). CDR1 and CDR2 (germline): SEHNR, FQNEAQ (reference sequence). This CDR3 region has 15 residues. Trimming took off 5 bases at V and 0 bases at J, with 14 bases between the two ends. Here the CDR3 DNA reads TGTGCCAGCAGCGTCGACAGTGGCGGCTCCTACGAGCAGTACTTC. It specifies CASSVDSGGSYEQYF.

There are a few counts of this clone. The chain recombines TRBV6-1 with TRBJ2-1, with TRBD1 identical over 10 bases. This CDR3 spans 15 amino acids. The germline CDR1 and CDR2 sequences are MNHNS and SASEGT. V lost 6 bases and J lost 8; bases outside the gene matches: 10. CDR3 loop: CASSSGTGVLYEQFF. CDR3 coding DNA: TGTGCCAGCAGCTCCGGGACAGGGGTTTTATATGAGCAGTTCTTC.

The chain employs TRBV2 and TRBJ1-5; TRBD1 matches at 7 bases. This CDR3 spans 14 amino acids. Looked up from germline, CDR1 is SNHLY and CDR2 is FYNNEI. J was trimmed by 4 bases and V by 4 bases; bases with no gene match: 4. CDR3 bases: TGTGCCAGCAGTGTTTCACAGGGGAATCAGCCCCAGCATTTT. Its translation: CASSVSQGNQPQHF.

J is TRBJ2-2 and V is TRBV6-5; TRBD1 agrees at 8 bases. V shed 5 bases, J shed 4 bases, and the junction held 3 bases outside the gene matches. CDR1 and CDR2 (germline): MNHEY, SVGAGI. This CDR3 is 14 amino acids long. CDR3 nucleotides: TGTGCCAGCAGTGGCGACAGGGGCACCGGGGAGCTGTTTTTT. Protein: CASSGDRGTGELFF.

The chain couples TRBV10-3 to TRBJ2-3; no firm D call. The CDR3 spans 14 residues. CDR1 is ENHRY and CDR2 is SYGVKD in the germline V gene. V was pared by 6 bases and J by 2 bases, with 12 bases between. DNA of the CDR3: TGTGCCATCAGCCCTGACTCCCTCACAGATACGCAGTATTTT. This sequence encodes CAISPDSLTDTQYF.

The rearrangement joins TRBV7-9 to TRBJ2-5; D might be TRBD1 (5 bases). Trimming shortened V by 0 bases and J by 2 bases, and 7 bases separated the two germline ends. This CDR3 has 14 residues. The germline CDR1 and CDR2 sequences are SEHNR and FQNEAQ (reference sequence). Here the CDR3 DNA reads TGTGCCAGCAGCTTAGCCAGGGATCAAGAGACCCAGTACTTC. It codes for CASSLARDQETQYF.

The rearrangement links TRBV27 to TRBJ2-1; 14 positions match TRBD2. The CDR3 is made up of 15 amino acids. Germline V CDR1 and CDR2: MNHEY, SMNVEV (reference sequence). V dropped 6 bases and J dropped 7; count of bases not matched to a gene: 5. The CDR3 spells CASSRLAGGRNEQFF. The CDR3 DNA reads as TGTGCCAGCAGCAGACTAGCGGGGGGGCGTAATGAGCAGTTCTTC.

This clone was seen a handful of times. Mismatch with germline at one junction end may stem from a read error. The chain employs TRBV29-1 and TRBJ2-5; TRBD1 or TRBD2 may be the D gene (7 bases each). This CDR3 is 14 amino acids long. Germline V lookup: CDR1 SQVTM, CDR2 ANQGSEA. The CDR3 DNA is TGCAGCGCTGAAGATCCAGGGGGGGCAGAGACCCAGTACTTC. This sequence encodes CSAEDPGGAETQYF. Complete variable domain (other parts from reference TRBV29-1 and TRBJ2-5): SAVISQKPSRDICQRGTSLTIQCQVDSQVTMMFWYRQQPGQSLTLIATANQGSEATYESGFVIDKFPISRPNLTFSTLTVSNMSPEDSSIYLCSAEDPGGAETQYFGPGTRLLVL.

The rearrangement uses TRBV30 and TRBJ1-2; D is ambiguous. The ends were cut back, 5 bases at V and 4 bases at J, with 17 bases in the middle. The CDR3 is 14 residues long. The germline gives CDR1 GTSNPN, CDR2 SVGIG (reference sequence). The CDR3 DNA reads TGTGCCTGGTCCCCAAATATCTGGGGCTATGGCTACACCTTC. This encodes CAWSPNIWGYGYTF.

The CDR3, as DNA: TGCGCCAGCAGCTTAACTAGCGGGGGCCTCACAGATACGCAGTATTTT. The encoded protein is CASSLTSGGLTDTQYF. J is TRBJ2-3 and V is TRBV5-1, with TRBD2 matching over 11 bases. Trimming removed 2 bases from V and 2 bases from J; junction bases left unmatched: 4. Germline loops: CDR1 SGHRS, CDR2 YFSETQ. This CDR3 has 16 residues. The whole variable domain, remainder taken from reference TRBV5-1 and TRBJ2-3, is KAGVTQTPRYLIKTRGQQVTLSCSPISGHRSVSWYQQTPGQGLQFLFEYFSETQRNKGNFPGRFSGRQFSNSRSEMNVSTLELGDSALYLCASSLTSGGLTDTQYFGPGTRLTVL.

With regard to this clone: Other nucleotide sequences in the sample specify the same CDR3. The chain employs TRBV29-1 and TRBJ1-5; 7 nucleotides match TRBD1. CDR1 is SQVTM, CDR2 ANQGSEA, per germline. CDR3 size: 13 residues. Trimming cost V 5 bases and J 2 bases; bases outside gene matches: 3. CDR3 sequence reads: CSVQGVGNQPQHF. CDR3 bases: TGCAGCGTTCAGGGGGTTGGCAATCAGCCCCAGCATTTT. Based on the CDR3 plus reference TRBV29-1 and TRBJ1-5, the full variable domain is SAVISQKPSRDICQRGTSLTIQCQVDSQVTMMFWYRQQPGQSLTLIATANQGSEATYESGFVIDKFPISRPNLTFSTLTVSNMSPEDSSIYLCSVQGVGNQPQHFGDGTRLSIL.

V usage is TRBV30 and J usage is TRBJ1-2; D ambiguous. Germline CDR1 GTSNPN, CDR2 SVGIG (reference sequence). The CDR3 consists of 12 residues. Trimming removed 0 bases at V and 7 bases at J, with 9 bases between. The CDR3 loop reads CAWSVKGGGYTF. The CDR3 region has the DNA TGTGCCTGGAGTGTAAAGGGTGGTGGCTACACCTTC.

This chain uses TRBV7-2 with TRBJ1-2, with D maybe TRBD1 (5 bases). The CDR3 loop spans 15 amino acids. Per the germline V gene, CDR1 is SGHTA and CDR2 is FQGNSA. V lost 1 base, J lost 6 bases, and 15 bases lay in between. Written as DNA, the CDR3 is TGTGCCAGCAGCTTAGATCGGAGCAGGGTCGATGGCTACACCTTC. Amino acid sequence: CASSLDRSRVDGYTF.

This clone was seen only a few times. The chain carries TRBV28 and TRBJ1-4, with TRBD1 matching over 8 bases. The V gene end was trimmed by 4 bases and the J gene end by 0 bases; junction bases not matched to a gene: 7. The CDR3 runs to 17 residues. Germline CDR1 reads MDHEN; CDR2 reads SYDVKM. Written as DNA, the CDR3 is TGTGCCAGCAGTTCCCCGGGACAGGATACAACTAATGAAAAACTGTTTTTT. Amino acids: CASSSPGQDTTNEKLFF.

J is TRBJ2-5 and V is TRBV18; the D is unclear. The CDR3 loop spans 14 amino acids. V was clipped by 0 bases and J by 5 bases, with 10 bases between them. Germline CDR1 KGHSH, CDR2 LQKENI. DNA for the CDR3: TGTGCCAGCTCACCACCGCTGGGCGACGAGACCCAGTACTTC. Translating gives CASSPPLGDETQYF. Based on the CDR3 plus reference TRBV18 and TRBJ2-5, the full variable domain is NAGVMQNPRHLVRRRGQEARLRCSPMKGHSHVYWYRQLPEEGLKFMVYLQKENIIDESGMPKERFSAEFPKEGPSILRIQQVVRGDSAAYFCASSPPLGDETQYFGPGTRLLVL.

The CDR3 coding sequence is TGTGCCTGGATTAAGTTCCTCGGGGGGCCCGAAGCTTTCTTT. This gives the protein CAWIKFLGGPEAFF. The chain recombines TRBV30 with TRBJ1-1; tentatively, D is TRBD1 (6 bases). Germline values: CDR1 GTSNPN, CDR2 SVGIG (reference sequence). This CDR3 spans 14 amino acids. Trimming stripped 4 bases from V and 8 bases from J, with 20 bases between.

This clone was observed a handful of times. V gene TRBV5-1 combines with J gene TRBJ2-3; maybe TRBD2 (5 bases). CDR3 size: 16 residues. Germline V gene sequence: CDR1 SGHRS, CDR2 YFSETQ. V lost 4 bases and J 3 bases, leaving 18 bases between the germline ends. CDR3 DNA sequence: TGCGCCAGCAGCGGAGAAAACACCCGAGGGACAGATACGCAGTATTTT. Translating gives CASSGENTRGTDTQYF.

This chain uses TRBV6-5 with TRBJ1-2; no firm D call. The CDR3 is 14 residues long. Between the trimmed V and J ends, which lost 11 bases and 8 bases, there was a span of 24 bases. Germline values: CDR1 MNHEY, CDR2 SVGAGI. DNA of the CDR3: TGTGCCGCCCGAGCGTCCGATTCGTATGGCGGCTACACCTTC. It is translated as CAARASDSYGGYTF.

V usage is TRBV15 and J usage is TRBJ1-5, with D perhaps TRBD1 (5 bases). Germline values: CDR1 LNHNV, CDR2 YYDKDF (reference sequence). The CDR3 runs 16 residues. Between the trimmed V and J ends, which lost 0 bases and 6 bases, there was a span of 15 bases. CDR3 sequence (DNA): TGTGCCACCAGCAGAGATCGGGCAGGGCGCGGTCAGCCCCAGCATTTT. Encoded protein: CATSRDRAGRGQPQHF. Using reference TRBV15 and TRBJ1-5 for the parts outside the CDR3, the full variable domain is DAMVIQNPRYQVTQFGKPVTLSCSQTLNHNVMYWYQQKSSQAPKLLFHYYDKDFNNEADTPDNFQSRRPNTSFCFLDIRSPGLGDTAMYLCATSRDRAGRGQPQHFGDGTRLSIL.

This rearrangement joins TRBV29-1 to TRBJ1-4, with a weak D call TRBD1 (5 bases). Trimming took off 0 bases at V and 6 bases at J, with 17 bases between the two ends. Germline V gives CDR1 SQVTM, CDR2 ANQGSEA. The CDR3 extends over 16 amino acids. As DNA, the CDR3 is TGCAGCGTTGAAGATCGTAATGAGGGGTCGCATGAAAAACTGTTTTTT. Encoded protein: CSVEDRNEGSHEKLFF.

The table lists this clone with a few counts. This chain links TRBV4-2 with TRBJ1-2; 8 bases agree with TRBD1. The CDR3 is 14 residues long. Germline V gene data show CDR1 as LGHNA and CDR2 as YNFKEQ. V lost 2 bases and J lost 8; bases outside the gene matches: 7. This CDR3 reads CASSQRTGQGGYTF. CDR3 DNA sequence: TGTGCCAGCAGCCAACGTACAGGACAGGGAGGCTACACCTTC.

The genes are TRBV29-1 and TRBJ2-2; D remains ambiguous. Germline assignment: CDR1 SQVTM and CDR2 ANQGSEA. Trimming cost V 2 bases and J 7 bases, with 11 bases left between them. The CDR3 spans 13 residues. CDR3 amino acids: CSVEPRPGGELFF. Here the CDR3 DNA reads TGCAGCGTTGAACCCCGCCCGGGCGGGGAGCTGTTTTTT.

This clone was recorded a few times. The rearrangement links TRBV6-6 to TRBJ1-4, with a weak D call TRBD1 (5 bases). Trimming left V 2 bases short and J 3 bases short, with 10 bases between. The CDR3 is 15 amino acids. Germline V gene sequence: CDR1 MNHNY, CDR2 SVGAGI (reference sequence). CDR3 nucleotide sequence: TGTGCCAGCAGTTACGGGGGGGAGGCTAATGAAAAACTGTTTTTT. This sequence encodes CASSYGGEANEKLFF.

This clone has a handful of counts. This chain uses TRBV7-2 with TRBJ2-5; D perhaps matches TRBD2 (5 bases). Trimming shortened V by 5 bases and J by 7 bases, and 20 bases separated the two germline ends. The CDR3 has 15 residues. CDR1 and CDR2 (germline): SGHTA, FQGNSA. CDR3 sequence (DNA): TGTGCCAGCAGCGTCTCTCCCGGGATCGAAGGGACCCAGTACTTC. Its translation is CASSVSPGIEGTQYF.